Shown below are 9 T cell receptor beta chains from a single sample sequenced in a study of Ad26.COV2.S vaccination and SARS-CoV-2 variants. Described treatment: roughly 20 received Ad26.COV2.S at low or high dose, single or two shots; about 5 received placebo; per-sample allocation not given. Sampling was performed 63 days after the first vaccine or placebo injection. TCRdb's copy holds only in-frame clones and misses some; the assay was immunoSEQ multiplex PCR. The profile covers about 350,000 clones, with 88% appearing a single time and 6.4% taken by the ten largest. The sequencing here drew on peripheral blood, taken in a trial of Ad26.COV2.S vaccine versus placebo. These receptors all come from a person aged 18 to 59 who received the Ad26.COV2.S COVID-19 vaccine or a placebo.

This CDR3 is CASSQVVSTINEKLFF. The CDR3 coding sequence is TGCGCCAGCAGCCAAGTCGTATCGACGATTAATGAAAAACTGTTTTTT. The V call is TRBV4-3, the J call TRBJ1-4; D is ambiguous. The CDR3 is made up of 16 amino acids. The V gene's germline CDR1 is LGHNA and CDR2 YSLEER. V lost 1 base and J 4 bases, leaving 13 bases between the germline ends.

The chain uses TRBV29-1 and TRBJ1-2; the D gene is possibly TRBD1 (6 bases). The CDR3 length is 17 residues. Germline V gives CDR1 SQVTM, CDR2 ANQGSEA. V dropped 3 bases and J dropped 8 bases, with 28 bases sitting between them. CDR3 bases: TGCAGCGTTGACAGATCCAAATTCGGCCCGGGGGCGGAGGGCTACACCTTC. Its protein is CSVDRSKFGPGAEGYTF.

This clone was counted a single time. The V call is TRBV6-1, the J call TRBJ2-6; 8 positions agree with TRBD1. Trimming cost V 1 base and J 4 bases; bases outside gene matches: 0. Germline CDR1 is MNHNS and CDR2 is SASEGT. CDR3 length: 15 residues. The CDR3 here is CASSEGTGGANVLTF. CDR3 nucleotide sequence: TGTGCCAGCAGTGAAGGGACAGGGGGGGCCAACGTCCTGACTTTC.

This clone was detected a few times. V and J are TRBV7-2 and TRBJ2-7; the match to TRBD1 covers 7 bases. The length of the CDR3 is 15 residues. Germline V lookup: CDR1 SGHTA, CDR2 FQGNSA. With 5 bases clipped from V and 6 bases from J, the junction kept 13 bases outside the gene matches. The CDR3 reads CASSKQQGTQAEQYF. CDR3 nucleotide sequence: TGTGCCAGCAGCAAACAACAGGGGACCCAAGCCGAGCAGTACTTC.

This clone was seen ten or more times. The chain carries TRBV20-1 and TRBJ1-5, with D possibly being TRBD1 (6 bases). Looked up from germline, CDR1 is DFQATT and CDR2 is SNEGSKA (reference sequence). The CDR3 consists of 16 residues. Trimming left V 3 bases short and J 6 bases short, with 21 bases between. The CDR3 sequence: CSASRREGIGGQPQHF. The CDR3 coding sequence is TGCAGTGCTAGTCGGCGGGAAGGGATAGGGGGTCAGCCCCAGCATTTT.

The chain carries TRBV5-8 and TRBJ2-3, with D possibly being TRBD1 or TRBD2 (6 bases each). This CDR3 region has 15 residues. The germline gives CDR1 SGHTS, CDR2 YDEGEE. Trimming removed 6 bases at V and 2 bases at J, with 16 bases between. CDR3 bases: TGTGCCAGCAACCGACTGGGGGGCTACACAGATACGCAGTATTTT. Protein product: CASNRLGGYTDTQYF.

This sequence joins TRBV7-2 and TRBJ2-7, with 7 bases matching TRBD2. V lost 5 bases, J lost 2 bases, and 15 bases stayed unmatched. CDR1 is SGHTA and CDR2 is FQGNSA in the germline V gene. The CDR3 runs 17 residues. CDR3 in DNA: TGTGCCAGCAGCCACTCCGGGACTAACCTTTTCCCCTACGAGCAGTACTTC. Protein sequence: CASSHSGTNLFPYEQYF.

V usage is TRBV6-2 or TRBV6-3 and J usage is TRBJ1-3; D is undetermined. CDR1 MNHEY and CDR2 SVGEGT come from the germline V gene. This CDR3 has 15 residues. V dropped 2 bases and J dropped 0 bases, with 8 bases sitting between them. Written as DNA, the CDR3 is TGTGCCAGCAGTTACGGGGTTTTCTCTGGAAACACCATATATTTT. Translation: CASSYGVFSGNTIYF.

The rearrangement uses TRBV7-8 and TRBJ1-2, with D unresolved. The CDR3 covers 14 residues. The V gene lost 2 bases and the J gene lost 6 bases, with 13 bases spanning the gap. Germline V lookup: CDR1 SGHVS, CDR2 FQNEAQ. The CDR3, as DNA: TGTGCCAGCAGCTTATCGTTATTGGGGAATGGCTACACCTTC. It codes for CASSLSLLGNGYTF.